The source of this T cell receptor (beta chain) is a study of PD-1 blockade in mismatch repair-deficient tumors. Assay used: immunoSEQ multiplex PCR; TCRdb lists only in-frame clones, some missing. The data show fewer than 45,000 clones, with around 84% seen just once and under 4% held by the top ten. This CDR3 has 11 residues. Germline CDR1 is SNHLY and CDR2 is FYNNEI. Trimming left V 9 bases short and J 3 bases short, with 9 bases between. The sequence derives from an adult with mismatch repair-deficient cancer. This specimen consisted of peripheral blood, obtained about 81 weeks after starting pembrolizumab. This chain links TRBV2 with TRBJ2-7, with D possibly matching TRBD1 (6 bases). DNA of the CDR3: TGTGCCAGTGGACAGCTCTACGAGCAGTACTTC. Translating it yields CASGQLYEQYF.